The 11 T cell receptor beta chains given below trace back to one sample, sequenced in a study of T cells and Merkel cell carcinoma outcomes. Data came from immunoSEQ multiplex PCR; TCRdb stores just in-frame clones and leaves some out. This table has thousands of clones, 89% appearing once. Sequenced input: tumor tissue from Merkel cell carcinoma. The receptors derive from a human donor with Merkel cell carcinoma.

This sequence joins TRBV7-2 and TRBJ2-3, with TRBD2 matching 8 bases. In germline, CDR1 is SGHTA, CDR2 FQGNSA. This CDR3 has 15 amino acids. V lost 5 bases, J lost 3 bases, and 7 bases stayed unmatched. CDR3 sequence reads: CASSRDSGGTDTQYF. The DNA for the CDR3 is TGTGCCAGCAGCCGGGACTCGGGGGGGACAGATACGCAGTATTTT.

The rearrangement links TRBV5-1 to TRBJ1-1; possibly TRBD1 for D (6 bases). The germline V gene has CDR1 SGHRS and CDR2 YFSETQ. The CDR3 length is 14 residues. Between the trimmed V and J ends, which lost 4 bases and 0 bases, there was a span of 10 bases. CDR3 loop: CASSATGMNTEAFF. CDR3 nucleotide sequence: TGCGCCAGCAGCGCCACAGGGATGAACACTGAAGCTTTCTTT.

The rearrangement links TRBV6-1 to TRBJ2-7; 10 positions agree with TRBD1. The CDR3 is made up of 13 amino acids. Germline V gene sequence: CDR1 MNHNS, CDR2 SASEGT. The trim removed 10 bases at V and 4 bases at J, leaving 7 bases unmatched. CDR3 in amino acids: CAKTDRGPYEQYF. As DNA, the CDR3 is TGTGCCAAGACCGACAGGGGGCCTTACGAGCAGTACTTC.

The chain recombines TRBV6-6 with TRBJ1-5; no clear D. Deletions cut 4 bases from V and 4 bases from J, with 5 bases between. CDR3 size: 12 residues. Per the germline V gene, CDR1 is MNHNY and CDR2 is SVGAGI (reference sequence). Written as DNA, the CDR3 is TGTGCCAGCAGTTCACCTAATCAGCCCCAGCATTTT. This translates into CASSSPNQPQHF.

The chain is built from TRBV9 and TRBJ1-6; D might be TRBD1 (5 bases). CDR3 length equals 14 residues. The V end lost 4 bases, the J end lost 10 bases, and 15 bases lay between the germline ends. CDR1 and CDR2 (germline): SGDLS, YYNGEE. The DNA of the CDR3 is TGTGCCAGCAGCCCCCCGGGGGTAGGGTCACCCCTCCACTTT. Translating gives CASSPPGVGSPLHF.

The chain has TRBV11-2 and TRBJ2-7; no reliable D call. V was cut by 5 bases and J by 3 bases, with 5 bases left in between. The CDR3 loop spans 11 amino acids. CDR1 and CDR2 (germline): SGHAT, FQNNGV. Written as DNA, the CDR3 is TGTGCCAGCAGCCCTGGCTACGAGCAGTACTTC. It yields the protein CASSPGYEQYF.

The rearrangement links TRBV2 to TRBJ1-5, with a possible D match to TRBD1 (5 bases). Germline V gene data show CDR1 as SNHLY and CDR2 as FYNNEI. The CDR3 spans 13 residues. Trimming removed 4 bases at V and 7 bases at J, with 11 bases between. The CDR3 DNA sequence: TGTGCCAGCAGTGGGGCAGGGATCCAGCCCCAGCATTTT. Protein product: CASSGAGIQPQHF.

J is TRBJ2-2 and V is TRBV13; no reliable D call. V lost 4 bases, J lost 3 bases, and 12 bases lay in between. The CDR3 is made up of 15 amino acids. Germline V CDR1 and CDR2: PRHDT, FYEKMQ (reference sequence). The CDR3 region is CASSSTLRYTGELFF. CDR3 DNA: TGTGCCAGCAGCTCCACCCTCAGGTACACCGGGGAGCTGTTTTTT. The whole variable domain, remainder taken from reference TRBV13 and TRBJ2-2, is AAGVIQSPRHLIKEKRETATLKCYPIPRHDTVYWYQQGPGQDPQFLISFYEKMQSDKGSIPDRFSAQQFSDYHSELNMSSLELGDSALYFCASSSTLRYTGELFFGEGSRLTVL.

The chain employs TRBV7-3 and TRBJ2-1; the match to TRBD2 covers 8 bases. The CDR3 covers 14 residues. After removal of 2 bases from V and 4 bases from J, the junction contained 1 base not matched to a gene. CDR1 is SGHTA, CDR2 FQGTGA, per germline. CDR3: CASSLAGGYNEQFF. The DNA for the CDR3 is TGTGCCAGCAGCTTAGCGGGGGGTTACAATGAGCAGTTCTTC. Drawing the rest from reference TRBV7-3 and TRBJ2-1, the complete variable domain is GAGVSQTPSNKVTEKGKYVELRCDPISGHTALYWYRQSLGQGPEFLIYFQGTGAADDSGLPNDRFFAVRPEGSVSTLKIQRTERGDSAVYLCASSLAGGYNEQFFGPGTRLTVL.

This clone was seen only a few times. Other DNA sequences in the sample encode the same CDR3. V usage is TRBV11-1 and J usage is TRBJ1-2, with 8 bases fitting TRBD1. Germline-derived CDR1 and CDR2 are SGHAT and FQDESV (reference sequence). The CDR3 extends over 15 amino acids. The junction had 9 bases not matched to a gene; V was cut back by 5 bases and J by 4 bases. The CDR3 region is CASSPGTGIFYGYTF. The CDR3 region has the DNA TGTGCCAGCAGCCCCGGGACAGGCATTTTCTATGGCTACACCTTC. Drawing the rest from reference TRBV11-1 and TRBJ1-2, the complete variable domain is EAEVAQSPRYKITEKSQAVAFWCDPISGHATLYWYRQILGQGPELLVQFQDESVVDDSQLPKDRFSAERLKGVDSTLKIQPAELGDSAMYLCASSPGTGIFYGYTFGSGTRLTVV.

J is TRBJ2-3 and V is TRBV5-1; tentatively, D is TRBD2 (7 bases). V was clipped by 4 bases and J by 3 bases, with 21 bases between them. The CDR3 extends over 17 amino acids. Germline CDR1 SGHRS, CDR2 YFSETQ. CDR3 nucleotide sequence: TGCGCCAGCAGCGTGGGGGCGGCGGGGGCAGGGACAGATACGCAGTATTTT. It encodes CASSVGAAGAGTDTQYF. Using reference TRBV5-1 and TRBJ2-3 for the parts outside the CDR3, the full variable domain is KAGVTQTPRYLIKTRGQQVTLSCSPISGHRSVSWYQQTPGQGLQFLFEYFSETQRNKGNFPGRFSGRQFSNSRSEMNVSTLELGDSALYLCASSVGAAGAGTDTQYFGPGTRLTVL.